This T cell receptor beta chain comes out of a study of shared clonotypes between healthy human individuals. Assay: immunoSEQ multiplex PCR; the TCRdb copy retains only in-frame clones and omits some. The sample includes approximately 600,000 clones, roughly 96% of them seen just once. CDR1 MNHEY and CDR2 SMNVEV come from the germline V gene (reference sequence). V shed 7 bases and J shed 1 base, with 11 bases lying between them. The CDR3 spans 13 residues. CD45RO-negative, CCR7-positively selected cells formed the naive CD8 fraction, excluding terminally differentiated effector memory CD45RA+ cells.

Sequenced input: naive CD8+ T cells sorted from blood. This clonotype originated in a woman between 25 and 40 years old in good health. V is TRBV27 and J is TRBJ2-7, with a possible D match to TRBD1 (6 bases). The CDR3 loop reads CASTDRSSYEQYF. CDR3 in DNA: TGTGCCAGCACAGACAGGTCATCCTACGAGCAGTACTTC.